A single sample is the source of the 11 T cell receptor beta chains below, sequenced in a study of radiotherapy plus CTLA-4 blockade in lung cancer. The repertoire was sequenced with immunoSEQ multiplex PCR; TCRdb's copy has only in-frame clones and lacks some. The repertoire consists of tens of thousands of clones, with about 76% occurring once and the leading ten covering 6.5% to 10%. The material was peripheral blood, obtained from a patient treated with radiotherapy plus ipilimumab. The receptor set was obtained from a human donor with non-small cell lung cancer who had a complete response to radiotherapy plus ipilimumab.

V gene TRBV5-8 combines with J gene TRBJ2-3, with 10 positions matching TRBD1. The CDR3 extends over 15 amino acids. V shed 5 bases and J 3 bases; nucleotides not matched to a gene: 6. The V gene's germline CDR1 is SGHTS and CDR2 YDEGEE. The CDR3: CASSQGTGVTDTQYF. CDR3 bases: TGTGCCAGCAGTCAAGGGACAGGGGTAACAGATACGCAGTATTTT.

The chain links TRBV6-5 to TRBJ1-5; D is perhaps TRBD1 (5 bases). The V end was cut by 6 bases, the J end by 7 bases, with 16 bases between. The CDR3 is made up of 14 amino acids. Germline CDR1 is MNHEY and CDR2 is SVGAGI. The CDR3 DNA follows: TGTGCCAGCAGCTACGGCTTCGGGGGACAGCCCCAGCATTTT. Amino acids: CASSYGFGGQPQHF.

The V call is TRBV19, the J call TRBJ2-2; 8 bases match TRBD1. Germline V lookup: CDR1 LNHDA, CDR2 SQIVND (reference sequence). CDR3 length equals 18 residues. Trimming took 6 bases from V and 2 from J; bases not matched to a gene: 14. The CDR3: CASRSDRAGLINTGELFF. Written as DNA, the CDR3 is TGTGCCAGTAGATCGGACAGGGCCGGACTTATAAACACCGGGGAGCTGTTTTTT.

The chain has TRBV4-1 and TRBJ2-5, with D possibly matching TRBD2 (5 bases). The CDR3 has 17 residues. Trimming removed 2 bases from V and 0 bases from J, with 16 bases in between. Germline V lookup: CDR1 MGHRA, CDR2 YSYEKL. Here the CDR3 reads CASSQSGGLMYQETQYF. CDR3 DNA: TGCGCCAGCAGCCAATCCGGAGGACTGATGTACCAAGAGACCCAGTACTTC.

J is TRBJ2-1 and V is TRBV11-3; 12 positions agree with TRBD1. The ends lost 8 bases at V and 6 bases at J; junction bases unmatched: 5. This CDR3 has 14 amino acids. Germline CDR1 and CDR2: SGHNT and YENEEA. The CDR3 is CASGGDRGLNEQFF. CDR3 coding DNA: TGTGCCAGCGGCGGGGACAGGGGGCTCAATGAGCAGTTCTTC. Drawing the rest from reference TRBV11-3 and TRBJ2-1, the complete variable domain is EAGVVQSPRYKIIEKKQPVAFWCNPISGHNTLYWYLQNLGQGPELLIRYENEEAVDDSQLPKDRFSAERLKGVDSTLKIQPAELGDSAVYLCASGGDRGLNEQFFGPGTRLTVL.

CDR3 sequence (DNA): TGTGCCTGGAGGCCCGGAGGGGTGACTGAAGCTTTCTTT. Its translation: CAWRPGGVTEAFF. The chain combines TRBV30 with TRBJ1-1, with a tentative D call TRBD1 (5 bases). The CDR3 is 13 residues long. In germline, CDR1 is GTSNPN, CDR2 SVGIG (reference sequence). Trimming took off 3 bases at V and 5 bases at J, with 13 bases between the two ends.

The gene calls are TRBV5-1 and TRBJ2-2; D might be TRBD2 (6 bases). Trimming removed 3 bases at V and 0 bases at J, with 12 bases between. Germline V gene sequence: CDR1 SGHRS, CDR2 YFSETQ. The CDR3 covers 16 residues. The CDR3 region is CASSSGAYANTGELFF. The DNA for the CDR3 is TGCGCCAGCAGCTCGGGAGCGTACGCGAACACCGGGGAGCTGTTTTTT. Looking up the rest from reference TRBV5-1 and TRBJ2-2 gives the full variable domain: KAGVTQTPRYLIKTRGQQVTLSCSPISGHRSVSWYQQTPGQGLQFLFEYFSETQRNKGNFPGRFSGRQFSNSRSEMNVSTLELGDSALYLCASSSGAYANTGELFFGEGSRLTVL.

This clone was found a few times. The chain employs TRBV7-2 and TRBJ1-2; possibly TRBD1 for D (6 bases). The germline V gene has CDR1 SGHTA and CDR2 FQGNSA. The germline V and J ends were trimmed by 5 bases and 0 bases, with 10 bases remaining between them. The CDR3 covers 14 residues. The CDR3 region is CASSPRQANYGYTF. The DNA for the CDR3 is TGTGCCAGCAGCCCCCGACAGGCTAACTATGGCTACACCTTC. Using reference TRBV7-2 and TRBJ1-2 for the parts outside the CDR3, the full variable domain is GAGVSQSPSNKVTEKGKDVELRCDPISGHTALYWYRQSLGQGLEFLIYFQGNSAPDKSGLPSDRFSAERTGGSVSTLTIQRTQQEDSAVYLCASSPRQANYGYTFGSGTRLTVV.

This clone was counted once. The chain is built from TRBV5-1 and TRBJ1-2, with TRBD1 as a possible D gene (5 bases). Germline V lookup: CDR1 SGHRS, CDR2 YFSETQ. Trimming removed 3 bases from V and 8 bases from J, with 11 bases in between. The CDR3 is made up of 12 amino acids. The CDR3, as DNA: TGCGCCAGCAGCTCCGCAGGGCACGGCTACACCTTC. Protein: CASSSAGHGYTF.

The chain combines TRBV10-1 with TRBJ2-7; 8 nucleotides align to TRBD2. This CDR3 has 15 residues. CDR1 and CDR2 (germline): WNHNN, SYGVQD (reference sequence). J lost 3 bases, V lost 5 bases, and 9 bases had no gene match. The DNA for the CDR3 is TGCGCCAGCAGTCCCGGGGGGGGACCCCTCTACGAGCAGTACTTC. This sequence encodes CASSPGGGPLYEQYF.

The rearrangement uses TRBV2 and TRBJ2-5; 13 nucleotides align to TRBD2. J lost 5 bases, V lost 8 bases, and 2 bases had no gene match. Germline-derived CDR1 and CDR2 are SNHLY and FYNNEI. There are 13 residues in the CDR3. The CDR3 reads CASGTSGMETQYF. The DNA of the CDR3 is TGTGCCAGCGGGACTAGCGGGATGGAGACCCAGTACTTC.